Given below is one T cell receptor (beta chain) in context. Its antigen remains unidentified. This specimen belongs to a study of CD8 T cells in ankylosing spondylitis. Quantitative 5'-RACE was performed with molecular barcodes, and it yielded the TCR beta libraries. From the 5' RACE reads, TCRdb called clonotypes with MiXCR, one entry per CDR3 protein. Of 700,000 to 1,000,000 distinct CDR3 sequences listed, about 10% were seen once; the top ten hold approximately 0.51%. Overall study results and limits: A TCR beta motif of under 10 highly homologous variants seemed to mark ankylosing spondylitis blood.

The source is a male donor with ankylosing spondylitis. Material: blood, either unsorted or a sorted T cell fraction (not recorded which).

The CDR3 nucleotides read TGCAGTGCTAGAGATATGGAGGTTACGAACACTGAAGCTTTCTTT. Protein product: CSARDMEVTNTEAFF. This chain connects TRBV20-1 to TRBJ1-1, with unresolved D. The germline CDR1 and CDR2 sequences are DFQATT and SNEGSKA (reference sequence). This CDR3 is built from 15 residues. Trimming took 0 bases from V and 1 from J, leaving 12 bases between them.